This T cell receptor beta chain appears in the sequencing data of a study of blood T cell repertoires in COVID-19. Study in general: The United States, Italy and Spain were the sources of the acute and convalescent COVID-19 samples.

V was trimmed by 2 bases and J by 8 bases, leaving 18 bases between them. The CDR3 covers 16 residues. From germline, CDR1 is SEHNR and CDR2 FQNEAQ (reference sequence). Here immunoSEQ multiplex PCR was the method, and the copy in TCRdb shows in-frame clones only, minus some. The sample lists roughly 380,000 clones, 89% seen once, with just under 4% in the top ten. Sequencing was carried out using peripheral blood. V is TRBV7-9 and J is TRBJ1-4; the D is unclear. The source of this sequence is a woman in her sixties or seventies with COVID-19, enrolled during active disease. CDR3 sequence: CASSLSSMGRREKLFF. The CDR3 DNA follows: TGTGCCAGCAGCTTAAGTTCGATGGGGAGGAGAGAAAAACTGTTTTTT.